This TCR beta chain was captured by sequencing in a study of cytomegalovirus exposure and HLA in healthy donors. This clone was detected once. Its antigen is unidentified. Primers included in the PCR were 60 Vbeta and 13 Jbeta primers. Only in-frame clones appear in the TCRdb table, and some are missing; sequencing was by immunoSEQ multiplex PCR. Of 100,000 to 150,000 clones in the sample, roughly four fifths were seen once. Trimming pared 4 bases from V and 6 bases from J, leaving 18 bases between. The CDR3 extends over 14 amino acids. Germline V gene lookup returns CDR1 SQVTM and CDR2 ANQGSEA. The study's findings and limits: According to a later analysis, donors in an Asian-associated ancestry cluster reportedly had fewer N-insertions than the roughly 640-donor mean.

Despite likely unrecorded immune exposures, the donors were nominally healthy at the time of sampling. The clonotype originates from a woman between 45 and 60 years old in good health and CMV-seronegative. The chain is built from TRBV29-1 and TRBJ1-2, with D unresolved. The sequenced sample was PBMCs. CDR3 coding DNA: TGCAGCGTTGGAACCCCGCCAGTGGGCCATGGCTACACCTTC. It specifies CSVGTPPVGHGYTF.